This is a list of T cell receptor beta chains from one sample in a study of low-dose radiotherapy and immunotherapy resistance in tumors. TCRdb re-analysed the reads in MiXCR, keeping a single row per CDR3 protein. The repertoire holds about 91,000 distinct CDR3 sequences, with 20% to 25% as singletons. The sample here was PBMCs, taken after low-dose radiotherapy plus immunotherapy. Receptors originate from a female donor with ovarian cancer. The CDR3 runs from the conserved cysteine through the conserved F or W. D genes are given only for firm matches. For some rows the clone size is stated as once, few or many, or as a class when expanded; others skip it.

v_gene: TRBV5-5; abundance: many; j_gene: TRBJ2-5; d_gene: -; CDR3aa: CASSFLEETQYF; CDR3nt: TGTGCCAGCAGCTTCCTGGAAGAGACCCAGTACTTC
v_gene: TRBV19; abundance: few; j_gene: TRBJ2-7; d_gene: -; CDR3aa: CASSFAPGRAYEQYF; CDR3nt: TGTGCCAGTAGTTTCGCTCCGGGACGGGCCTACGAGCAGTACTTC
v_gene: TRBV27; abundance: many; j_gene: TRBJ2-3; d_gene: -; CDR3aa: CASSSGVTIADTQYF; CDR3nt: TGTGCCAGCAGTTCGGGGGTAACGATCGCAGATACGCAGTATTTT
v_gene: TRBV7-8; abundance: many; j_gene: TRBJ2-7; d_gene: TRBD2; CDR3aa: CASSDLGSGRGYEQYF; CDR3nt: TGTGCCAGCAGCGATCTCGGGAGCGGGAGAGGGTACGAGCAGTACTTC
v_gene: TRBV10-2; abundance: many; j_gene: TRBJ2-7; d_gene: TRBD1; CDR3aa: CASRQGLTTYEQYF; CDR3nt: TGCGCCAGCAGACAGGGGCTTACAACCTACGAGCAGTACTTC
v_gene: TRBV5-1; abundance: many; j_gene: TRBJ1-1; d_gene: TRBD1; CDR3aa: CASSSSTGGVTEAFF; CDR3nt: TGCGCCAGCAGCTCCTCAACAGGGGGCGTCACTGAAGCTTTCTTT
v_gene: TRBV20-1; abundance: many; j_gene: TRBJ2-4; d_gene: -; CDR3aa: CSAYPTDLAKNIQYF; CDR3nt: TGCAGTGCTTACCCGACAGACCTAGCCAAAAACATTCAGTACTTC
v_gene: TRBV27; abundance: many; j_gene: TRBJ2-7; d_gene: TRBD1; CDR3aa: CASSLLGTGGTYEQYF; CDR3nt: TGTGCCAGCAGTTTACTAGGGACAGGGGGAACCTACGAGCAGTACTTC
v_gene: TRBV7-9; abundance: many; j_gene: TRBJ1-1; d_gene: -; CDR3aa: CASSWDLYMNTEAFF; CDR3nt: TGTGCCAGCAGCTGGGACCTCTACATGAACACTGAAGCTTTCTTT
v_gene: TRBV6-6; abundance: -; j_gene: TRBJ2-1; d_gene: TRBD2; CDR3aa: CAALAGTSDNSQFF; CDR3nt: TGTGCCGCCCTGGCAGGGACTAGCGATAATTCCCAGTTCTTC
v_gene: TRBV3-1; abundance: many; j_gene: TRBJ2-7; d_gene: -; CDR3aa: CASSQTGTITNYEQYF; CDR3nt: TGTGCCAGCAGCCAAACCGGGACAATTACTAACTACGAGCAGTACTTC
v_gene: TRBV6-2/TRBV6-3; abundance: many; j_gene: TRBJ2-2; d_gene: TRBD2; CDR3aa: CASSISGLAGTGELFF; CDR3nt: TGTGCCAGCAGTATTTCGGGACTAGCGGGCACCGGGGAGCTGTTTTTT
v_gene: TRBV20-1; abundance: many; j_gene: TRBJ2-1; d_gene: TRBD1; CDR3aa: CSAVLPGQFSYNEQFF; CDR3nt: TGCAGTGCGGTGCTTCCGGGACAGTTCTCCTACAATGAGCAGTTCTTC
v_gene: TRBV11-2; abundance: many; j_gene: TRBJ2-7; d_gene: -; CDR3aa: CASSFSGTVSYEQYF; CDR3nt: TGTGCCAGCAGCTTTTCGGGAACCGTCTCCTACGAGCAGTACTTC
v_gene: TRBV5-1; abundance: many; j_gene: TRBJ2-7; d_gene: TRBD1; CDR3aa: CASSADRGPLEQYF; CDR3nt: TGCGCCAGCAGCGCTGACAGGGGACCCTTGGAGCAGTACTTC
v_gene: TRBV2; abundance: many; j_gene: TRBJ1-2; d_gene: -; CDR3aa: CASSPRATRDGYTF; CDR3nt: TGTGCCAGCTCCCCTAGGGCGACACGGGATGGCTACACCTTC
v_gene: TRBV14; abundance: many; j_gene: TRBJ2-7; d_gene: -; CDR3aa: CASSQLFSYEQYF; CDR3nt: TGTGCCAGCAGCCAACTGTTCTCCTACGAGCAGTACTTC
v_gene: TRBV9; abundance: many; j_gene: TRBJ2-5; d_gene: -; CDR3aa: CASSPMTRLETQYF; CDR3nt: TGTGCCAGCAGCCCAATGACACGGCTGGAGACCCAGTACTTC
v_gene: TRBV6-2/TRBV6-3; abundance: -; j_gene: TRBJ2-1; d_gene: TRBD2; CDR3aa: CASSYSTSGRAPWGGNEQFF; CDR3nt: TGTGCCAGCAGTTACTCGACTAGCGGGAGGGCCCCATGGGGAGGGAATGAGCAGTTCTTC